What follows describes a single T cell receptor (beta chain). The germline V gene encodes CDR1 SNHLY and CDR2 FYNNEI. The length of the CDR3 is 14 residues. Trimming removed 6 bases at V and 4 bases at J, with 15 bases between. This specimen belongs to a study of blood T cell repertoires in COVID-19. Clones were read by immunoSEQ multiplex PCR, and TCRdb kept only the in-frame ones, dropping some. In the table there are over 90,000 clones, around nine tenths of which are singletons. The chain employs TRBV2 and TRBJ2-5, with D possibly matching TRBD2 (5 bases). This sequence was found in a woman in her 70s with acute or convalescent COVID-19. The specimen sequenced was peripheral blood. DNA for the CDR3: TGTGCCAGCAGCTCAAGAGGGTTCCGAGAGACCCAGTACTTC. This translates into CASSSRGFRETQYF.